The 28 T cell receptor beta chains below all came from one sample that was sequenced in a study of blood T cell repertoires in COVID-19. Some clones are missing from TCRdb's copy, which holds only in-frame ones; the method was immunoSEQ multiplex PCR. The sample contains over 120,000 clones, about 89% of which appear only once. The material sequenced was peripheral blood. The receptors originated from a man in his 60s with active or convalescent COVID-19.

This chain uses TRBV11-2 with TRBJ2-7; 13 bases are shared with TRBD2. CDR1 and CDR2 (germline): SGHAT, FQNNGV. J gave up 1 base and V 7 bases, and 4 bases lay outside the gene matches. The CDR3 is 15 residues long. CDR3 sequence: CASIKTSGGSYEQYF. In nucleotides, the CDR3 is TGTGCCAGCATCAAGACTAGCGGGGGGTCCTACGAGCAGTACTTC.

This chain joins TRBV6-5 and TRBJ2-4; 9 bases line up with TRBD2. Germline CDR1 reads MNHEY; CDR2 reads SVGAGI. The CDR3 has 14 residues. Trimming removed 0 bases from V and 7 bases from J; junction bases left unmatched: 1. This CDR3 is CASSYSTSGNIQYF. CDR3 nucleotides: TGTGCCAGCAGTTACTCGACTAGCGGTAACATTCAGTACTTC.

The chain carries TRBV19 and TRBJ2-2; tentative D call: TRBD1 (5 bases). This CDR3 region has 16 residues. V gave up 5 bases and J gave up 8 bases, with 21 bases separating them. CDR1 is LNHDA and CDR2 is SQIVND in the germline V gene (reference sequence). CDR3 nucleotides: TGTGCCAGTAGTCCCCGAAGATCAGGGTCAACGGGGGAGCTGTTTTTT. It is translated as CASSPRRSGSTGELFF.

The chain combines TRBV4-2 with TRBJ1-5; 8 bases align to TRBD1. From germline, CDR1 is LGHNA and CDR2 YNFKEQ. CDR3 length equals 16 residues. J was trimmed by 1 base and V by 1 base; bases with no gene match: 3. CDR3 sequence reads: CASSQGTGNSNQPQHF. For the CDR3, the DNA is TGTGCCAGCAGCCAAGGGACAGGGAACAGCAATCAGCCCCAGCATTTT.

The chain joins TRBV28 to TRBJ2-7; D possibly corresponds to TRBD2 (6 bases). V lost 8 bases and J lost 3, with 8 bases in between. This CDR3 is 11 amino acids long. Per germline, CDR1 MDHEN and CDR2 SYDVKM. DNA of the CDR3: TGTGCCAGCGGGGGGAACTACGAGCAGTACTTC. It specifies CASGGNYEQYF.

The chain joins TRBV7-6 to TRBJ2-3; 11 bases map to TRBD2. The germline gives CDR1 SGHVS, CDR2 FNYEAQ. The CDR3 runs 15 residues. V was pared by 3 bases and J by 3 bases, with 2 bases of the junction left unmatched. The CDR3 loop is CASSFSGGVTDTQYF. Here the CDR3 DNA reads TGTGCCAGCAGCTTTAGCGGGGGGGTAACAGATACGCAGTATTTT.

This rearrangement joins TRBV28 to TRBJ2-3; possible D gene TRBD2, 5 bases. Looked up from germline, CDR1 is MDHEN and CDR2 is SYDVKM. The ends were cut back, 5 bases at V and 1 base at J, with 13 bases in the middle. The CDR3 loop spans 15 amino acids. The CDR3 loop reads CASSQAGGRTDTQYF. The CDR3 bases are TGTGCCAGCAGTCAGGCGGGCGGTCGCACAGATACGCAGTATTTT.

This chain connects TRBV2 to TRBJ1-5; 7 bases align to TRBD1. The CDR3 length is 14 residues. The germline V gene encodes CDR1 SNHLY and CDR2 FYNNEI. V lost 5 bases and J lost 6; bases outside the gene matches: 7. The CDR3 bases are TGTGCCAGCAGTCGACAGGGCGAAGTTCAGCCCCAGCATTTT. Its protein is CASSRQGEVQPQHF.

The chain employs TRBV18 and TRBJ2-4; TRBD2 agrees at 7 bases. Germline lookup yields CDR1 KGHSH and CDR2 LQKENI. The CDR3 length is 18 residues. The V and J ends lost 3 bases and 3 bases, in that order; junction bases with no gene match: 14. The CDR3 sequence: CASSPLGGGITGKNIQYF. The CDR3, as DNA: TGTGCCAGCTCACCCCTGGGCGGGGGAATAACTGGCAAAAACATTCAGTACTTC.

This clone has just a few counts. The V gene is TRBV14, the J gene TRBJ2-1; 9 positions match TRBD2. The CDR3 is 15 residues long. Germline lookup yields CDR1 SGHDN and CDR2 FVKESK. J lost 2 bases, V lost 6 bases, and 5 bases had no gene match. The CDR3 reads CASRPAGGPYNEQFF. The CDR3 DNA sequence: TGTGCCAGCAGACCAGCGGGAGGCCCCTACAATGAGCAGTTCTTC.

This chain links TRBV7-2 with TRBJ1-2; TRBD1 aligns across 8 bases. There are 13 residues in the CDR3. The germline V gene encodes CDR1 SGHTA and CDR2 FQGNSA. V was pared by 4 bases and J by 8 bases, with 6 bases of the junction left unmatched. In DNA form, the CDR3 reads TGTGCCAGCAGCTACCAGGGGGCAAGAGGCTACACCTTC. The encoded protein is CASSYQGARGYTF.

The chain links TRBV28 to TRBJ1-2, with 8 bases identical to TRBD1. Per the germline V gene, CDR1 is MDHEN and CDR2 is SYDVKM. J gave up 7 bases and V 3 bases, and 10 bases lay outside the gene matches. The CDR3 has 15 residues. CDR3 DNA sequence: TGTGCCAGCAGTTTGACAGGGGCCCTTCCCCTTGGCTACACCTTC. It encodes CASSLTGALPLGYTF.

V and J are TRBV5-6 and TRBJ2-6; 8 bases fit TRBD1. This CDR3 is built from 15 residues. Germline CDR1 and CDR2: SGHDT and YYEEEE. Trimming removed 4 bases from V and 4 bases from J; junction bases left unmatched: 4. The CDR3 DNA reads TGTGCCAGCAGCCGACAGGGGCCCGGGGCCAACGTCCTGACTTTC. The encoded protein is CASSRQGPGANVLTF.

V usage is TRBV29-1 and J usage is TRBJ2-3, with TRBD2 matching over 7 bases. Germline loops: CDR1 SQVTM, CDR2 ANQGSEA. CDR3 length: 12 residues. V shed 7 bases, J shed 1 base, and the junction held 2 bases outside the gene matches. The CDR3 bases are TGCAGCGGCGGGGGACGCACAGATACGCAGTATTTT. It encodes CSGGGRTDTQYF.

This clone has more than one count but fewer than ten. The chain uses TRBV6-2 or TRBV6-3 and TRBJ2-7, with no clear D. Germline assignment: CDR1 MNHEY and CDR2 SVGEGT. The CDR3 is 14 residues long. V lost 2 bases to trimming and J lost 0 bases, with 8 bases between them. The CDR3, as DNA: TGTGCCAGCAGTTACGGGCCAACCTCCTACGAGCAGTACTTC. Amino acids: CASSYGPTSYEQYF.

This clone has at least ten counts. This rearrangement joins TRBV7-2 to TRBJ2-5; 10 nucleotides align to TRBD2. The V gene's germline CDR1 is SGHTA and CDR2 FQGNSA. With V trimmed by 5 bases and J by 4 bases, 10 bases remained unmatched. This CDR3 is built from 16 residues. The CDR3 spells CASSPYASGGAETQYF. CDR3 nucleotides: TGTGCCAGCAGCCCCTACGCGAGCGGGGGGGCAGAGACCCAGTACTTC.

The J gene is TRBJ2-7, the V gene TRBV27; 12 bases agree with TRBD2. V trimming: 2 bases; J trimming: 5 bases; junction bases outside the gene matches: 10. The length of the CDR3 is 17 residues. Per the germline V gene, CDR1 is MNHEY and CDR2 is SMNVEV (reference sequence). The CDR3 spells CASSLSSTSGRTNEQYF. CDR3 nucleotides: TGTGCCAGCAGTTTAAGTTCGACTAGCGGGAGAACTAACGAGCAGTACTTC.

The J gene is TRBJ2-5, the V gene TRBV28; 9 nucleotides agree with TRBD2. Germline V gene lookup returns CDR1 MDHEN and CDR2 SYDVKM. V lost 2 bases, J lost 2 bases, and 0 bases stayed unmatched. The CDR3 has 14 residues. The CDR3 loop reads CASSLAGGQETQYF. Written as DNA, the CDR3 is TGTGCCAGCAGTTTAGCGGGAGGGCAAGAGACCCAGTACTTC.

The chain links TRBV6-5 to TRBJ1-6; no reliable D call. CDR3 length: 14 amino acids. Germline V gives CDR1 MNHEY, CDR2 SVGAGI. Trimming shortened V by 4 bases and J by 6 bases, and 10 bases separated the two germline ends. DNA of the CDR3: TGTGCCAGCAGTTCTTCACAAATTAATTCACCCCTCCACTTT. Translating gives CASSSSQINSPLHF.

This clone was seen only once. The gene calls are TRBV5-1 and TRBJ2-3; D not resolved. The germline CDR1 and CDR2 sequences are SGHRS and YFSETQ. The CDR3 is 12 amino acids. The V end lost 4 bases, the J end lost 4 bases, and 7 bases lay between the germline ends. The CDR3 sequence is CASSLYPDTQYF. In nucleotides, the CDR3 is TGCGCCAGCAGCCTATATCCAGATACGCAGTATTTT.

This chain links TRBV6-6 with TRBJ1-1, with D unresolved. The germline CDR1 and CDR2 sequences are MNHNY and SVGAGI (reference sequence). CDR3 length: 13 residues. Trimming cost V 1 base and J 10 bases, with 13 bases left between them. DNA for the CDR3: TGTGCCAGCAGTTACTTGCCCACCGTGCGAGCTTTCTTT. Residues: CASSYLPTVRAFF.

The chain joins TRBV2 to TRBJ1-5, with D possibly TRBD1 on 6 matching bases. Between the trimmed V and J ends, which lost 4 bases and 7 bases, there was a span of 14 bases. The CDR3 has 14 residues. Looked up from germline, CDR1 is SNHLY and CDR2 is FYNNEI. In nucleotides, the CDR3 is TGTGCCAGCAGTGGTTCAGGGGTAGGACAGCCCCAGCATTTT. Protein: CASSGSGVGQPQHF.

This clone was counted a single time. The chain carries TRBV27 and TRBJ1-5; 7 positions match TRBD1. This CDR3 contains 13 residues. Looked up from germline, CDR1 is MNHEY and CDR2 is SMNVEV (reference sequence). The V segment lost 6 bases and the J segment 5 bases; nucleotides outside the gene matches: 4. For the CDR3, the DNA is TGTGCCAGCAGCTCGGACAGGCATCAGCCCCAGCATTTT. Encoded protein: CASSSDRHQPQHF.

The table lists this clone with a count of one. The V and J genes are TRBV5-4 and TRBJ2-1; D may be TRBD1 (6 bases). Germline V gene data show CDR1 as SGHNT and CDR2 as YYREEE (reference sequence). Trimming cost V 4 bases and J 7 bases, with 18 bases left between them. The CDR3 loop spans 15 amino acids. The CDR3: CASSPPQGRWNEQFF. In nucleotides, the CDR3 is TGTGCCAGCAGCCCCCCCCAGGGGCGGTGGAATGAGCAGTTCTTC.

This chain uses TRBV27 with TRBJ1-1; 7 bases line up with TRBD1. CDR1 is MNHEY and CDR2 is SMNVEV in the germline V gene (reference sequence). The CDR3 is 14 residues long. V shed 7 bases, J shed 3 bases, and the junction held 8 bases outside the gene matches. CDR3 sequence: CASKSPQGYTEAFF. CDR3 nucleotide sequence: TGTGCCAGCAAAAGCCCACAGGGGTACACTGAAGCTTTCTTT.

The count of this clone is one. The J gene is TRBJ2-5, the V gene TRBV4-3; no clear D. The CDR3 runs to 13 residues. The germline V gene has CDR1 LGHNA and CDR2 YSLEER. The V gene lost 2 bases and the J gene lost 6 bases, with 10 bases spanning the gap. CDR3 region: CASSQSRDKTQYF. The CDR3 DNA reads as TGCGCCAGCAGCCAATCTCGCGACAAGACCCAGTACTTC.

The chain employs TRBV24-1 and TRBJ1-5; 11 bases align to TRBD1. In germline, CDR1 is KGHDR, CDR2 SFDVKD. This CDR3 contains 16 residues. Trimming removed 4 bases from V and 5 bases from J; junction bases left unmatched: 6. This CDR3 reads CATSDRGTGGDQPQHF. In DNA, the CDR3 is TGTGCCACCAGTGACCGTGGGACAGGGGGTGATCAGCCCCAGCATTTT.

The chain carries TRBV3-1 (or the pseudogene TRBV3-2) and TRBJ2-7; 8 bases match TRBD1. Germline CDR1 and CDR2: LGHDT and YNNKEL (reference sequence). CDR3 length equals 15 residues. Trimming at V came to 0 bases and at J to 6 bases, leaving 7 bases not matched to a gene. The DNA for the CDR3 is TGTGCCAGCAGCCAAGATCTTCGCCAGGGGGCCGAGCAGTACTTC. Encoded protein: CASSQDLRQGAEQYF.